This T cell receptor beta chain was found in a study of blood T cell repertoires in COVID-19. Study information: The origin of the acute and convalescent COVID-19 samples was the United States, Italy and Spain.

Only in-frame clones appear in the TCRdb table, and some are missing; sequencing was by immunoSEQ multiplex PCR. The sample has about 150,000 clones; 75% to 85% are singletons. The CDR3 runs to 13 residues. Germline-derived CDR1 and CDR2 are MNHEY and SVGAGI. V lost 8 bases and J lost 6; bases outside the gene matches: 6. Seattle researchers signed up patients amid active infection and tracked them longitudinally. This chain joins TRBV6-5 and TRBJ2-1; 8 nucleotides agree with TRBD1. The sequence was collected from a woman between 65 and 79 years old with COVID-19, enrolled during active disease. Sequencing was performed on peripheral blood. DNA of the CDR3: TGTGCCAGCGATCTAGGACAGGGCAATGAGCAGTTCTTC. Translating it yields CASDLGQGNEQFF.